This TCR beta chain was identified during a study of control samples from healthy donors and cancer patients. Some clones are missing from TCRdb's copy, which holds only in-frame ones; the method was immunoSEQ multiplex PCR. The sample holds about 86,000 clones, approximately 95% seen once. The V gene's germline CDR1 is LNHDA and CDR2 SQIVND (reference sequence). There are 13 residues in the CDR3. Trimming took 6 bases from V and 0 from J, leaving 8 bases between them. The rearrangement links TRBV19 to TRBJ1-1; a possible D gene is TRBD1 (5 bases). Material: blood. This sequence was found in a woman aged 25 to 39 in good health. As DNA, the CDR3 is TGTGCCAGTAGCACGACAGTGAACACTGAAGCTTTCTTT. This encodes CASSTTVNTEAFF.